What follows describes a single T cell receptor (beta chain). Its binding antigen is unknown. No per-base quality is available; no much larger clone lies one base away. The donors were roughly 40 Caucasian individuals from Russia, aged roughly 6 to 90 years, who were systemically healthy. Each donor gave ten milliliters of peripheral blood, collected into EDTA-treated Vacutainer tubes. Ficoll-Paque density-gradient centrifugation was used to isolate PBMCs, with at least 6.5 million per sample. Trizol reagent was used to extract total RNA from the PBMCs, yielding at least 5.5 micrograms per sample. The percentages of naive CD45RAhigh/CD27high T cells were determined by flow cytometry on a PBMC aliquot from every donor. The receptor library was made with 5' RACE. The sequencer was an Illumina HiSeq 2500. A second PCR of about 6 to 11 cycles was performed with a sample-barcoded 5' primer and a J-beta primer mix. A unique molecular identifier was introduced onto each TCR beta cDNA molecule by a template-switch 5' adaptor carrying 12 random nucleotides. At least 2.5 million CDR3-containing paired-end reads were obtained from each sample. The Mint cDNA synthesis kit, primed by a TRBC-specific oligonucleotide, was used to synthesize first-strand cDNA from all RNA. Following uracil-DNA glycosylase treatment, a first 18-cycle PCR with universal primers M1SS and BC2_uni_R was performed on all cDNA. As for how the authors treated the data: Each sample was normalized by randomly selecting 1 million high-quality reads, each carrying a distinct molecular identifier. Instead of being binned into consensus sequences, reads that shared molecular identifiers were thrown out. MiTCR, run with a Q25 quality threshold and the strictest error-elimination algorithm, handled CDR3 identification, clonotype clustering and error correction. Lower-bound total TCR beta diversity was estimated with a nonparametric unseen species model using Euler transformation. TCRdb reanalyzed the raw reads on its own, using fastp at Q25 for trimming and MiXCR for clone calling, and kept in-frame beta chains. Entries are consolidated by CDR3 protein sequence, retaining the most common genes and DNA. The V and J calls reflect TCRdb's pipeline rather than the authors' work. Here the sample has about 1.4 million distinct CDR3 sequences; around 55% occur a single time. The leading ten clones occupy roughly 6.3% of the sample.

Inclusive of the bounding cysteine and phenylalanine, the CDR3 is 17 residues long. Only the CDR3 portion is preserved as DNA: 51 bases, with reading frame beginning at the first base. Trimming costs V 0 bases and J 0 bases, and their ends lie 13 bases apart. Per the germline V gene, SGHDN is the CDR1 and FVKESK is the CDR2. The data were obtained in a study of blood T cells in healthy people across ages (dated by TCRdb to about 2015). For the wider study: In model experiments, template switching captured about one uniquely barcoded TCR beta cDNA molecule for every two T cells. To track age-related changes in TCR beta repertoire diversity, the study relied on deep sequencing normalized with unique cDNA molecular identifiers. Donors were grouped into four age groups: young (average 16 years), middle-aged (roughly 38), aged (around 60) and long-lived (around 80). To avoid experimental bias, donors of different ages were randomly spread across the sequencing lanes. The study analyzed two additional independent replicas of 1 million unique cDNA reads from the same blood draw for two donors, one aged 18 to 29 and one aged 80 or older.

General findings and caveats noted by the study authors: A strong correlation was found between observed TCR beta diversity and the percentage of naive T cells measured by flow cytometry. Observed TCR beta diversity per million T cells fell roughly linearly with age, and a significant reduction was already apparent by age approximately 41. Total diversity estimates from one million sequenced T cells were considered lower bounds and underestimates. The CMV infection status of donors was not known, potentially confounding age-related changes in expanded clonotypes. Bulk unsorted PBMC profiling prevented conclusive comparison of naive and antigen-experienced compartments. Compared with the aged group, the long-lived group had more naive CD4+ T cells, fewer expanded clones and increased TCR diversity, suggesting age selection.

Recombination linked TRBV14 to TRBJ2-3, with no confidently assigned D gene. Specimen: blood. The sequence derives from a man aged 18 to 29 in good health. The encoded CDR3 is CASSQDWADTSTDTQYF. The DNA sequence is given as TGTGCCAGCAGCCAAGATTGGGCTGATACTAGCACAGATACGCAGTATTTT. The CDR3 plus the reference TRBV14 and TRBJ2-3 genes for the other parts give the full variable domain: EAGVTQFPSHSVIEKGQTVTLRCDPISGHDNLYWYRRVMGKEIKFLLHFVKESKQDESGMPNNRFLAERTGGTYSTLKVQPAELEDSGVYFCASSQDWADTSTDTQYFGPGTRLTVL.